These 19 T cell receptor beta chains originate from one sample sequenced in a study of Ad26.COV2.S vaccination and SARS-CoV-2 variants. The treatment here: some 20 received Ad26.COV2.S at low or high dose, single or two shots; several received placebo; per-sample allocation not given. Sampling occurred on day 63 after the first vaccine or placebo injection. Profiled with immunoSEQ multiplex PCR; TCRdb holds only in-frame clones, not every one. The sample shows hundreds of thousands of clones, 89% of them seen only once. This specimen consisted of peripheral blood, obtained in a trial of Ad26.COV2.S vaccine versus placebo. These receptors were obtained from a person aged 18-65 years who received the Ad26.COV2.S COVID-19 vaccine or a placebo.

This clone was observed once. The J gene is TRBJ1-5, the V gene TRBV27; a weak D match, TRBD1 (6 bases). Trimming stripped 6 bases from V and 2 bases from J, with 8 bases between. The CDR3 runs 13 residues. Germline V CDR1 and CDR2: MNHEY, SMNVEV (reference sequence). CDR3 residues: CASSRQGNQPQHF. Here the CDR3 DNA reads TGTGCCAGCAGCAGACAGGGCAATCAGCCCCAGCATTTT.

The CDR3 coding sequence is TGTGCCAGCAGCCCCGGCGGGGTGTACAATGAGCAGTTCTTC. It is translated as CASSPGGVYNEQFF. J is TRBJ2-1 and V is TRBV14; D may be TRBD2 (6 bases). CDR1 SGHDN and CDR2 FVKESK come from the germline V gene. The CDR3 extends over 14 amino acids. With 4 bases removed from V and 4 bases from J, the gap between germline ends came to 11 bases.

The chain has TRBV6-6 and TRBJ2-7; D gene uncertain. The CDR3 is made up of 11 amino acids. Germline CDR1 reads MNHNY; CDR2 reads SVGAGI (reference sequence). Trimming took 6 bases from V and 2 from J, leaving 5 bases between them. The CDR3 nucleotides read TGTGCCAGCAGGTTTACCTACGAGCAGTACTTC. Its translation is CASRFTYEQYF.

About this clone: Other DNA sequences in the sample encode the same CDR3. V is TRBV9 and J is TRBJ1-2; no reliable D call. The CDR3 spans 13 residues. Trimming took off 0 bases at V and 3 bases at J, with 6 bases between the two ends. Germline V gene lookup returns CDR1 SGDLS and CDR2 YYNGEE. CDR3 region: CASSVDRDYGYTF. In DNA form, the CDR3 reads TGTGCCAGCAGCGTAGATAGGGACTATGGCTACACCTTC.

This rearrangement joins TRBV6-4 to TRBJ2-7; D is undetermined. V lost 8 bases and J 0 bases, leaving 17 bases between the germline ends. The germline CDR1 and CDR2 sequences are MRHNA and SNTAGT. The CDR3 is 15 residues long. CDR3 in DNA: TGTGCCAGCGGATACTTGACAAGTATCTCCTACGAGCAGTACTTC. It yields the protein CASGYLTSISYEQYF.

This clone was observed a single time. This chain uses TRBV6-2 or TRBV6-3 with TRBJ2-1; 10 nucleotides line up with TRBD1. The CDR3 length is 16 residues. Germline assignment: CDR1 MNHEY and CDR2 SVGEGT. Trimming at V came to 0 bases and at J to 4 bases, leaving 3 bases not matched to a gene. The CDR3, as DNA: TGTGCCAGCAGTTACTCATGGGACAGGGGTTACAATGAGCAGTTCTTC. Its translation: CASSYSWDRGYNEQFF.

V usage is TRBV29-1 and J usage is TRBJ2-3; no clear D. Germline V gene sequence: CDR1 SQVTM, CDR2 ANQGSEA. The V gene lost 3 bases and the J gene lost 1 base, with 8 bases spanning the gap. The CDR3 covers 13 residues. The CDR3: CSVEYYRTDTQYF. The CDR3 region has the DNA TGCAGCGTTGAGTACTACCGCACAGATACGCAGTATTTT.

The V gene is TRBV7-2, the J gene TRBJ1-5; D may be TRBD1 (6 bases). V was pared by 7 bases and J by 2 bases, with 15 bases between. This CDR3 has 15 amino acids. Germline V CDR1 and CDR2: SGHTA, FQGNSA. The CDR3 protein is CASTQLGGGNQPQHF. CDR3 DNA sequence: TGTGCCAGCACCCAGCTCGGGGGCGGCAATCAGCCCCAGCATTTT.

The table lists this clone with a count of one. The chain links TRBV20-1 to TRBJ2-7; D remains ambiguous. The V gene's germline CDR1 is DFQATT and CDR2 SNEGSKA (reference sequence). The CDR3 is 12 residues long. V lost 3 bases and J lost 3, with 9 bases in between. The CDR3 sequence: CSASDIFYEQYF. The CDR3 DNA follows: TGCAGTGCTAGTGACATCTTCTACGAGCAGTACTTC.

For this clone: A read error may be the cause here, since a much bigger clone is one base away. Different DNA sequences within this sample yield the same CDR3. The chain has TRBV10-2 and TRBJ2-1, with a possible D match to TRBD2 (5 bases). Germline CDR1 is WSHSY and CDR2 is SAAADI. The V gene lost 6 bases and the J gene lost 0 bases, with 12 bases spanning the gap. This CDR3 has 15 residues. CDR3 DNA sequence: TGCGCCAGCAGGTTGCGGGCGAGCTCCTACAATGAGCAGTTCTTC. Its protein is CASRLRASSYNEQFF.

The V and J genes are TRBV10-1 and TRBJ2-2; D is unresolved. Per germline, CDR1 WNHNN and CDR2 SYGVQD (reference sequence). The CDR3 is 12 residues long. V dropped 4 bases and J dropped 6 bases, with 6 bases sitting between them. The CDR3 region is CASSAQAGELFF. The CDR3 bases are TGCGCCAGCAGTGCCCAGGCCGGGGAGCTGTTTTTT.

The gene calls are TRBV5-1 and TRBJ2-5, with 13 bases identical to TRBD2. V shed 0 bases, J shed 3 bases, and the junction held 8 bases outside the gene matches. CDR1 and CDR2 from the germline V gene are SGHRS and YFSETQ. CDR3 length: 18 residues. CDR3 region: CASSLVLAGGPSEETQYF. CDR3 DNA sequence: TGCGCCAGCAGCTTGGTACTAGCGGGAGGGCCAAGCGAAGAGACCCAGTACTTC.

This chain connects TRBV9 to TRBJ2-1; 13 nucleotides align to TRBD2. The CDR3 totals 14 residues. The J segment lost 11 bases and the V segment lost 4 bases, leaving 6 bases of the junction unmatched. The germline CDR1 and CDR2 sequences are SGDLS and YYNGEE. The CDR3 nucleotides read TGTGCCAGCAGCCGAACTAGCGGGGGGGCCAAGCAGTTCTTC. Its translation is CASSRTSGGAKQFF.

The chain's CDR3 is CASQTVTTDTQYF. CDR3 nucleotides: TGTGCCAGTCAGACAGTAACCACAGATACGCAGTATTTT. The rearrangement links TRBV27 to TRBJ2-3; perhaps TRBD1 as D (5 bases). Germline V lookup: CDR1 MNHEY, CDR2 SMNVEV (reference sequence). The CDR3 has 13 amino acids. The V gene lost 9 bases and the J gene lost 2 bases, with 12 bases spanning the gap.

This chain uses TRBV25-1 with TRBJ1-2; D gene uncertain. The germline gives CDR1 MGHDK, CDR2 SYGVNS. Trimming removed 5 bases at V and 2 bases at J, with 12 bases between. The CDR3 extends over 14 amino acids. CDR3 in DNA: TGTGCCAGCAGTCCCCCGGGCAGAAACTATGGCTACACCTTC. It yields the protein CASSPPGRNYGYTF.

This chain connects TRBV29-1 to TRBJ1-1; D is uncertain. This CDR3 comprises 11 residues. V was cut by 7 bases and J by 1 base, with 7 bases left in between. Germline-derived CDR1 and CDR2 are SQVTM and ANQGSEA. The CDR3 region has the DNA TGCAGCGGACACACGAACACTGAAGCTTTCTTT. Translated, it gives CSGHTNTEAFF.

The rearrangement links TRBV9 to TRBJ2-2; either TRBD1 or TRBD2 may supply D (5 bases each). The CDR3 is 18 residues long. Germline assignment: CDR1 SGDLS and CDR2 YYNGEE. V lost 0 bases and J 5 bases, leaving 20 bases between the germline ends. In DNA form, the CDR3 reads TGTGCCAGCAGCGTAGACCCCCTTCCCGGGGCCAGGACCGGGGAGCTGTTTTTT. Translated, it gives CASSVDPLPGARTGELFF.

This clone occurred once. This chain connects TRBV11-1 to TRBJ2-5; possible D gene TRBD2, 5 bases. V lost 3 bases and J 0 bases, leaving 14 bases between the germline ends. The germline gives CDR1 SGHAT, CDR2 FQDESV (reference sequence). CDR3 size: 16 residues. DNA of the CDR3: TGTGCCAGCAGCTTTACCGTGCGGGCGTACCAAGAGACCCAGTACTTC. Its translation: CASSFTVRAYQETQYF.

The chain has TRBV19 and TRBJ1-1; D ambiguous. Germline assignment: CDR1 LNHDA and CDR2 SQIVND (reference sequence). The CDR3 runs to 13 residues. V lost 7 bases and J 8 bases, leaving 17 bases between the germline ends. The CDR3 DNA is TGTGCCAGTATAGGAAGAGGGCGGTGGGAAGCTTTCTTT. Protein sequence: CASIGRGRWEAFF.